The 19 T cell receptor beta chains below all came from one sample that was sequenced in a study of T cells in Graves' hyperthyroidism and ophthalmopathy. RNA transcripts served as the template for amplifying TCR beta CDR3 regions. With the HTBI primer set, the TCR CDR3 went through a first round of RT-PCR. MiXCR, applied by TCRdb to the multiplex PCR reads, yields one record per CDR3 protein. In the table there are about 260,000 distinct CDR3 sequences, about a sixth of which are singletons. The sequenced sample consisted of blood. These receptors were taken from a woman between 18 and 29 years old with Graves' ophthalmopathy.

There are many counts of this clonotype. This rearrangement joins TRBV6-1 to TRBJ2-5; TRBD1 matches at 8 bases. The CDR3 covers 14 residues. In germline, CDR1 is MNHNS, CDR2 SASEGT. The V and J ends lost 7 bases and 5 bases, in that order; junction bases with no gene match: 9. In DNA, the CDR3 is TGTGCCAGCACCGCACAGGGGGAGCGGGAGACCCAGTACTTC. The encoded protein is CASTAQGERETQYF.

This clonotype was counted at least ten times. The rearrangement uses TRBV12-3 or TRBV12-4 and TRBJ2-7; 12 bases line up with TRBD2. The V gene end was trimmed by 6 bases and the J gene end by 6 bases; junction bases not matched to a gene: 12. CDR3 size: 16 residues. The CDR3 sequence: CASSRRGLAGTGEQYF. CDR3 coding DNA: TGTGCCAGCAGCAGACGCGGACTAGCGGGAACTGGCGAGCAGTACTTC.

Many counts were recorded for this clonotype. The chain employs TRBV7-9 and TRBJ1-4; TRBD1 aligns across 7 bases. V trimming: 5 bases; J trimming: 1 base; junction bases outside the gene matches: 4. This CDR3 has 15 residues. Germline V gene sequence: CDR1 SEHNR, CDR2 FQNEAQ (reference sequence). This CDR3 is CASSRGTVTNEKLFF. The CDR3, as DNA: TGTGCCAGCAGCCGTGGGACAGTAACTAATGAAAAACTGTTTTTT.

This clonotype appeared many times. The chain employs TRBV28 and TRBJ2-7; D might be TRBD1 (5 bases). The CDR3 contains 15 residues. Germline V CDR1 and CDR2: MDHEN, SYDVKM. Trimming took 2 bases from V and 6 from J, leaving 17 bases between them. The DNA of the CDR3 is TGTGCCAGCAGTTTACATCCCCCCCAGGGTGTCGAGCAGTACTTC. This translates into CASSLHPPQGVEQYF.

Many counts were recorded for this clonotype. The chain has TRBV6-2 or TRBV6-3 and TRBJ2-3; no clear D. The germline V gene encodes CDR1 MNHEY and CDR2 SVGEGT. This CDR3 spans 11 amino acids. Trimming cost V 7 bases and J 3 bases, with 5 bases left between them. Here the CDR3 DNA reads TGTGCCAGCATGGGAACAGATACGCAGTATTTT. Residues: CASMGTDTQYF.

The chain is built from TRBV5-4 and TRBJ2-1; D gene ambiguous. V lost 4 bases, J lost 7 bases, and 21 bases lay in between. CDR3 length: 16 amino acids. From germline, CDR1 is SGHNT and CDR2 YYREEE (reference sequence). The CDR3 spells CASSPPNPFPGNEQFF. CDR3 sequence (DNA): TGTGCCAGCAGCCCACCAAACCCCTTCCCCGGGAATGAGCAGTTCTTC.

At least ten counts were recorded for this clonotype. The rearrangement links TRBV11-3 to TRBJ2-5; 7 positions match TRBD2. J lost 1 base, V lost 4 bases, and 9 bases had no gene match. Germline V gives CDR1 SGHNT, CDR2 YENEEA. The CDR3 is made up of 16 amino acids. In nucleotides, the CDR3 is TGTGCCAGCAGCTCTCCGACTAGCTGGGCCCAAGAGACCCAGTACTTC. Its translation: CASSSPTSWAQETQYF.

This clonotype appeared a few times. V is TRBV9 and J is TRBJ2-1, with D perhaps given as TRBD1 or TRBD2 (6 bases each). The CDR3 consists of 14 residues. Per the germline V gene, CDR1 is SGDLS and CDR2 is YYNGEE. Trimming took 4 bases from V and 8 from J, leaving 16 bases between them. DNA of the CDR3: TGTGCCAGCAGCCCCAAGAGGGGGGTGTATGAGCAGTTCTTC. It yields the protein CASSPKRGVYEQFF.

This clonotype has a count of ten or more. This sequence joins TRBV28 and TRBJ1-2; D remains ambiguous. Deletions cut 2 bases from V and 5 bases from J, with 24 bases between. The length of the CDR3 is 18 residues. The germline V gene encodes CDR1 MDHEN and CDR2 SYDVKM. The CDR3 loop reads CASSLNPYRSGSWYGYTF. The CDR3 DNA follows: TGTGCCAGCAGTTTAAACCCTTACCGAAGTGGTTCTTGGTATGGCTACACCTTC.

This clonotype has a count of ten or more. The V gene is TRBV28, the J gene TRBJ2-1, with no clear D. Germline assignment: CDR1 MDHEN and CDR2 SYDVKM. V lost 6 bases and J 7 bases, leaving 19 bases between the germline ends. This CDR3 has 15 residues. The CDR3: CASSLYGVLRNEQFF. The CDR3 DNA reads TGTGCCAGCAGCCTTTATGGGGTCCTTAGGAATGAGCAGTTCTTC.

The chain links TRBV28 to TRBJ1-3, with D hard to call. Germline V lookup: CDR1 MDHEN, CDR2 SYDVKM. Between the trimmed V and J ends, which lost 5 bases and 4 bases, there was a span of 18 bases. The length of the CDR3 is 16 residues. The CDR3 here is CASSAVRTTQGNTIYF. The CDR3 region has the DNA TGTGCCAGCAGTGCGGTCCGAACCACCCAGGGAAACACCATATATTTT. Filled out from reference TRBV28 and TRBJ1-3, the complete variable domain reads DVKVTQSSRYLVKRTGEKVFLECVQDMDHENMFWYRQDPGLGLRLIYFSYDVKMKEKGDIPEGYSVSREKKERFSLILESASTNQTSMYLCASSAVRTTQGNTIYFGEGSWLTVV.

This clonotype has just a few counts. This rearrangement joins TRBV7-9 to TRBJ1-1, with TRBD1 matching 7 bases. Trimming removed 6 bases from V and 1 base from J; junction bases left unmatched: 5. The CDR3 loop spans 14 amino acids. Germline V gene data show CDR1 as SEHNR and CDR2 as FQNEAQ (reference sequence). CDR3 sequence: CASRSRDRNTEAFF. The CDR3 DNA is TGTGCCAGCAGGTCCCGGGACAGGAACACTGAAGCTTTCTTT.

Remarks on this clonotype: This may be a read error: a much more frequent sequence differs by one nucleotide. V usage is TRBV9 and J usage is TRBJ1-6; possible D gene TRBD1, 5 bases. The V gene lost 4 bases and the J gene lost 9 bases, with 17 bases spanning the gap. The CDR3 consists of 15 residues. Germline CDR1 is SGDLS and CDR2 is YYNGEE. The CDR3 DNA reads as TGTGCCAGCAGCCCCGAGGGACGGGGCTCTTCACCCCTCCACTTT. Its protein product is CASSPEGRGSSPLHF.

The chain is built from TRBV4-1 and TRBJ2-2; 9 bases agree with TRBD1. The CDR3 loop spans 17 amino acids. V was pared by 0 bases and J by 5 bases, with 7 bases of the junction left unmatched. Germline loops: CDR1 MGHRA, CDR2 YSYEKL. CDR3 loop: CASSQESGGQGTGELFF. CDR3 nucleotide sequence: TGCGCCAGCAGCCAAGAATCGGGAGGACAGGGGACCGGGGAGCTGTTTTTT.

This chain uses TRBV14 with TRBJ2-2; D ambiguous. Trimming removed 7 bases at V and 3 bases at J, with 12 bases between. The CDR3 runs to 14 residues. Per the germline V gene, CDR1 is SGHDN and CDR2 is FVKESK. CDR3 in DNA: TGTGCCAGCACTCCAGGTGCGGACACCGGGGAGCTGTTTTTT. It specifies CASTPGADTGELFF.

Ten or more counts support this clonotype. The chain is built from TRBV7-2 and TRBJ2-2; 9 bases match TRBD1. With 6 bases clipped from V and 4 bases from J, the junction kept 6 bases outside the gene matches. The CDR3 length is 15 residues. Germline values: CDR1 SGHTA, CDR2 FQGNSA. The CDR3 loop reads CASRTGTGRTGELFF. The CDR3 region has the DNA TGTGCCAGCAGAACCGGGACAGGGCGCACCGGGGAGCTGTTTTTT.

This clonotype was seen repeatedly, ten times or more. The genes are TRBV30 and TRBJ1-1; tentative D call: TRBD1 (5 bases). The germline V gene has CDR1 GTSNPN and CDR2 SVGIG (reference sequence). The V gene lost 1 base and the J gene lost 2 bases, with 8 bases spanning the gap. The CDR3 sequence is 13 residues long. CDR3 DNA sequence: TGTGCCTGGAGTGCGCAGGGAAACACTGAAGCTTTCTTT. Residues: CAWSAQGNTEAFF.

Many counts were recorded for this clonotype. The CDR3 DNA sequence: TGTGCCAGCAGTGGATTAGCGGGGGGGCCCTACGAGCAGTACTTC. It encodes CASSGLAGGPYEQYF. The V gene is TRBV2, the J gene TRBJ2-7; 11 bases match TRBD2. The CDR3 covers 15 residues. V lost 4 bases and J lost 2; bases outside the gene matches: 4. In germline, CDR1 is SNHLY, CDR2 FYNNEI.

This clonotype was picked up many times. The V gene is TRBV5-8, the J gene TRBJ2-2; TRBD2 aligns across 11 bases. The germline CDR1 and CDR2 sequences are SGHTS and YDEGEE. The CDR3 length is 15 residues. The V segment lost 4 bases and the J segment 4 bases; nucleotides outside the gene matches: 3. The CDR3 DNA reads as TGTGCCAGCAGCATTAGCGGGAGGGTCACCGGGGAGCTGTTTTTT. Protein product: CASSISGRVTGELFF.